These 20 T cell receptor beta chains originate from one sample sequenced in a study of T cells in Graves' hyperthyroidism and ophthalmopathy (dated by TCRdb to the late 2010s). Receptors were amplified or captured by multiplex PCR. Sequencing used an Illumina HiSeq 2000. The TCR beta CDR3 regions were amplified from the RNA transcripts. The first round of RT-PCR for the TCR CDR3 was performed with the HTBI primer set and the Qiagen OneStep RT-PCR kit. TCRdb reanalyzed the raw reads on its own, using fastp at Q25 for trimming and MiXCR for clone calling, and kept in-frame beta chains. Rows with a matching CDR3 protein are joined into one entry that keeps the most common DNA and genes. The sample table holds approximately 380,000 distinct CDR3 sequences, of which approximately 19% were seen once. Clones ranked in the top ten supply around 3.4% of the sample. The sequencing sample was made of blood. These receptors were collected from a woman between 18 and 30 years old with Graves' hyperthyroidism.

The chain links TRBV7-2 to TRBJ2-5, with TRBD2 identical over 10 bases. Germline CDR1 SGHTA, CDR2 FQGNSA. The V and J ends lost 0 bases and 2 bases, in that order; junction bases with no gene match: 12. CDR3 size: 19 residues. The CDR3 region is CASSLAGTSVERAQETQYF. Written as DNA, the CDR3 is TGTGCCAGCAGCTTAGCGGGGACTAGCGTGGAGAGGGCTCAAGAGACCCAGTACTTC.

This clonotype was recorded once. V and J are TRBV25-1 and TRBJ1-2; 8 nucleotides align to TRBD1. This CDR3 is 13 amino acids long. Looked up from germline, CDR1 is MGHDK and CDR2 is SYGVNS. V shed 4 bases, J shed 9 bases, and the junction held 7 bases outside the gene matches. The CDR3 region is CASSGTGGGSYTF. The CDR3 region has the DNA TGTGCCAGCAGTGGAACAGGGGGGGGAAGCTACACCTTC.

This clonotype has at least ten counts. The J gene is TRBJ1-3, the V gene TRBV28; D gene unclear. The CDR3 runs to 15 residues. Trimming removed 6 bases from V and 0 bases from J, with 12 bases in between. The germline CDR1 and CDR2 sequences are MDHEN and SYDVKM. The chain's CDR3 is CASSPATLSGNTIYF. Here the CDR3 DNA reads TGTGCCAGCAGCCCCGCCACCCTCTCTGGAAACACCATATATTTT. Filled out from reference TRBV28 and TRBJ1-3, the complete variable domain reads DVKVTQSSRYLVKRTGEKVFLECVQDMDHENMFWYRQDPGLGLRLIYFSYDVKMKEKGDIPEGYSVSREKKERFSLILESASTNQTSMYLCASSPATLSGNTIYFGEGSWLTVV.

Regarding this clonotype: It is likely a read error, because the conserved phenylalanine at the end of the CDR3 is missing. The limits of the CDR3 on the DNA are not certain, so only TCRdb's listed CDR3 is given. V gene TRBV7-9 combines with J gene TRBJ1-2; the D call in the table, TRBD1, was not verified against the DNA. CDR1 and CDR2 (germline): SEHNR, FQNEAQ (reference sequence). The CDR3 extends over 14 residues, inclusive of both ends. The chain's CDR3 is CASSLRRQMNGYTV.

This clonotype was detected a few times. A much larger clone is a single base away; this may be a read error. The rearrangement links TRBV7-9 to TRBJ1-1; no firm D call. Germline V gene sequence: CDR1 SEHNR, CDR2 FQNEAQ (reference sequence). The CDR3 runs 13 residues. The CDR3 spells CASSLGVSQEACF. Here the CDR3 DNA reads TGTGCCAGCAGCTTAGGGGTAAGCCAGGAAGCTTGCTTT.

This clonotype was recorded many times. The chain employs TRBV28 and TRBJ1-1, with 8 nucleotides matching TRBD1. The germline gives CDR1 MDHEN, CDR2 SYDVKM. The length of the CDR3 is 14 residues. With 8 bases clipped from V and 5 bases from J, the junction kept 10 bases outside the gene matches. CDR3 sequence: CASWTQGAKTEAFF. As DNA, the CDR3 is TGTGCCAGCTGGACTCAGGGGGCGAAGACTGAAGCTTTCTTT.

This clonotype was picked up one time. With a much larger clone just one base away, this may be a read error. The chain employs TRBV20-1 and TRBJ2-5, with a possible D match to TRBD1 (6 bases). V was clipped by 5 bases and J by 4 bases, with 17 bases between them. Germline V gene sequence: CDR1 DFQATT, CDR2 SNEGSKA (reference sequence). There are 14 residues in the CDR3. The CDR3 DNA follows: TGCAGTGCTCTACCGTACAGGGTGAGAGAGACCCAGTACTTC. Translating it yields CSALPYRVRETQYF.

The V gene is TRBV3-1, the J gene TRBJ2-7; 12 bases fit TRBD2. CDR1 is LGHDT, CDR2 YNNKEL, per germline (reference sequence). This CDR3 has 14 amino acids. V lost 6 bases to trimming and J lost 7 bases; unmatched junction nucleotides: 7. The chain's CDR3 is CASRRTSGEEEQYF. The DNA of the CDR3 is TGTGCCAGCAGACGGACTAGCGGGGAAGAAGAGCAGTACTTC.

This chain joins TRBV5-1 and TRBJ2-2; D ambiguous. CDR1 SGHRS and CDR2 YFSETQ come from the germline V gene. V lost 1 base to trimming and J lost 7 bases, with 8 bases between them. The CDR3 contains 13 residues. In nucleotides, the CDR3 is TGCGCCAGCAGCTTGAGTGGGAACGGGGAGCTGTTTTTT. Encoded protein: CASSLSGNGELFF.

This clonotype was seen at least ten times. The gene calls are TRBV28 and TRBJ1-1, with D possibly matching TRBD1 (5 bases). Trimming took off 1 base at V and 3 bases at J, with 9 bases between the two ends. This CDR3 has 14 residues. Per the germline V gene, CDR1 is MDHEN and CDR2 is SYDVKM. In DNA, the CDR3 is TGTGCCAGCAGTTTATCTCTGGGGGACACTGAAGCTTTCTTT. Translation gives CASSLSLGDTEAFF.

This clonotype was recorded many times. The V call is TRBV7-9, the J call TRBJ2-5; D gene ambiguous. Per germline, CDR1 SEHNR and CDR2 FQNEAQ (reference sequence). The CDR3 covers 13 residues. V was shortened by 4 bases and J by 1 base, with 7 bases between the two germline ends. CDR3 nucleotide sequence: TGTGCCAGCAGCTCAGCCATCCAAGAGACCCAGTACTTC. This codes for CASSSAIQETQYF.

The sample holds many counts of this clonotype. The chain links TRBV2 to TRBJ1-1; D possibly corresponds to TRBD1 (6 bases). Trimming shortened V by 2 bases and J by 7 bases, and 14 bases separated the two germline ends. From germline, CDR1 is SNHLY and CDR2 FYNNEI. The CDR3 has 14 residues. CDR3 in amino acids: CASSERRGDIEAFF. CDR3 DNA sequence: TGTGCCAGCAGTGAAAGGAGGGGGGACATTGAAGCTTTCTTT.

There are many counts of this clonotype. The CDR3 loop reads CATNQGGGFLGTEAFF. CDR3 coding DNA: TGTGCCACCAACCAGGGAGGCGGATTTCTGGGCACTGAAGCTTTCTTT. The V and J genes are TRBV15 and TRBJ1-1, with D possibly being TRBD1 (5 bases). Per the germline V gene, CDR1 is LNHNV and CDR2 is YYDKDF (reference sequence). The length of the CDR3 is 16 residues. V gave up 7 bases and J gave up 4 bases, with 22 bases separating them.

The chain is built from TRBV14 and TRBJ1-2; D remains unclear. There are 13 residues in the CDR3. The V end was cut by 2 bases, the J end by 7 bases, with 11 bases between. Germline assignment: CDR1 SGHDN and CDR2 FVKESK. The CDR3 DNA is TGTGCCAGCAGCCAACGCGGCGCAGGTGGCTACACCTTC. Translating gives CASSQRGAGGYTF.

This clonotype occurred many times. V and J are TRBV24-1 and TRBJ2-7; weak D call: TRBD2 (5 bases). The CDR3 loop spans 12 amino acids. The germline CDR1 and CDR2 sequences are KGHDR and SFDVKD. With 2 bases removed from V and 6 bases from J, the gap between germline ends came to 7 bases. The CDR3 sequence is CATSDSGSEQYF. The CDR3 DNA sequence: TGTGCCACCAGTGATTCGGGAAGCGAGCAGTACTTC.

The genes are TRBV2 and TRBJ2-2, with 10 bases lining up with TRBD2. CDR1 SNHLY and CDR2 FYNNEI come from the germline V gene. The CDR3 has 15 amino acids. Germline trimming cut 5 bases from V and 6 bases from J; bases unmatched to any gene: 6. CDR3 protein: CASSKSGGAAGELFF. CDR3 nucleotides: TGTGCCAGCAGTAAAAGCGGGGGGGCTGCCGGGGAGCTGTTTTTT.

Many counts were recorded for this clonotype. The rearrangement joins TRBV30 to TRBJ1-5; D gene ambiguous. The germline V and J ends were trimmed by 5 bases and 2 bases, with 10 bases remaining between them. The CDR3 length is 13 residues. Germline CDR1 and CDR2: GTSNPN and SVGIG (reference sequence). The CDR3 loop is CAWALGGNQPQHF. CDR3 nucleotide sequence: TGTGCCTGGGCCCTCGGGGGCAATCAGCCCCAGCATTTT.

The rearrangement links TRBV6-1 to TRBJ1-1, with D unresolved. V was shortened by 3 bases and J by 5 bases, with 4 bases between the two germline ends. Germline CDR1 MNHNS, CDR2 SASEGT. The CDR3 spans 11 residues. In nucleotides, the CDR3 is TGTGCCAGCAGTGATGTGACTGAAGCTTTCTTT. This encodes CASSDVTEAFF.

Many counts were recorded for this clonotype. An end of the junction differs from the germline gene, which may be a read error. J is TRBJ1-2 and V is TRBV6-1, with TRBD1 as a possible D gene (5 bases). Looked up from germline, CDR1 is MNHNS and CDR2 is SASEGT. The CDR3 has 15 residues. CDR3 residues: CASREGTVFPYGYTF. CDR3 DNA: TGTGCCAGCAGGGAAGGGACGGTCTTTCCCTATGGCTACACCTTC.

This clonotype was counted ten times or more. The chain uses TRBV30 and TRBJ2-5; the D is unclear. CDR1 is GTSNPN, CDR2 SVGIG, per germline (reference sequence). Trimming pared 0 bases from V and 4 bases from J, leaving 9 bases between. The CDR3 extends over 13 amino acids. This chain's CDR3 is CAWSVGSVETQYF. In nucleotides, the CDR3 is TGTGCCTGGAGTGTGGGTTCAGTAGAGACCCAGTACTTC.